The rows below give T cell receptor beta chains drawn from one sample of a study of shared clonotypes between healthy human individuals. The repertoire was sequenced with immunoSEQ multiplex PCR; TCRdb's copy has only in-frame clones and lacks some. The repertoire holds about 2 million clones, with less than 95% as singletons. Sequencing was performed on naive CD8+ T cells sorted from blood. The receptor source for this set is a man aged 18 to 29 in good health. Both conserved end residues are part of each CDR3. The order of the fields is V gene, D gene, J gene, clone size, CDR3 DNA, CDR3 protein. A D gene is named only where the DNA matches it firmly. Size tells how often a clone was seen (once, few, many) or the class of an expanded clone, and some rows leave it out.

V gene: TRBV6-1
D gene: TRBD2
J gene: TRBJ2-3
clone size: -
CDR3 DNA: TGTGCCACCGGGAGGGTAGCGACAGATACGCAGTATTTT
CDR3 protein: CATGRVATDTQYF

V gene: TRBV7-8
D gene: TRBD1
J gene: TRBJ2-7
clone size: -
CDR3 DNA: TGTGCCAGCAGCTTAGTGGGGACAGGAGGCGAGCAGTACTTC
CDR3 protein: CASSLVGTGGEQYF

V gene: TRBV6-5
D gene: TRBD1
J gene: TRBJ2-7
clone size: -
CDR3 DNA: TGTGCCAGCAGGCCCGGGACAGGAGCCTACGAGCAGTACTTC
CDR3 protein: CASRPGTGAYEQYF

V gene: TRBV2
D gene: -
J gene: TRBJ2-7
clone size: -
CDR3 DNA: TGTGCCAGCAGTGAAGGGAGGGTCTACGAGCAGTACTTC
CDR3 protein: CASSEGRVYEQYF

V gene: TRBV10-2
D gene: -
J gene: TRBJ2-7
clone size: -
CDR3 DNA: TGCGCCAGCAGTGAGGTAGGAGAGCAGTACTTC
CDR3 protein: CASSEVGEQYF

V gene: TRBV27
D gene: TRBD1
J gene: TRBJ1-4
clone size: -
CDR3 DNA: TGTGCCAGCAGTCCTGGGACAGTCCCAACTAATGAAAAACTGTTTTTT
CDR3 protein: CASSPGTVPTNEKLFF

V gene: TRBV19
D gene: TRBD2
J gene: TRBJ2-5
clone size: once
CDR3 DNA: TGTGCCAGTAGTATAGACGCGGGAGCGACCCAAGAGACCCAGTACTTC
CDR3 protein: CASSIDAGATQETQYF

V gene: TRBV7-9
D gene: -
J gene: TRBJ2-7
clone size: -
CDR3 DNA: TGTGCCAGCAGCCCCCTCTTTGGAAGGGATTTCTCCTACGAGCAGTACTTC
CDR3 protein: CASSPLFGRDFSYEQYF

V gene: TRBV20-1
D gene: -
J gene: TRBJ1-2
clone size: -
CDR3 DNA: TGCAGTGCTAGAGAGGCGGATGGCTACACCTTC
CDR3 protein: CSAREADGYTF

V gene: TRBV9
D gene: TRBD1
J gene: TRBJ2-3
clone size: -
CDR3 DNA: TGTGCCAGCAGCTCTGGACAGGGAAGTTCAGATACGCAGTATTTT
CDR3 protein: CASSSGQGSSDTQYF

V gene: TRBV28
D gene: -
J gene: TRBJ2-3
clone size: -
CDR3 DNA: TGTGCCAGCGCTAGCGAGGGCGGTACGCAGTATTTT
CDR3 protein: CASASEGGTQYF

V gene: TRBV29-1
D gene: TRBD1
J gene: TRBJ1-2
clone size: few
CDR3 DNA: TGCAGCGTTGAATTAGGTGTGTGGGGGACAGCTGATGGCTACACCTTC
CDR3 protein: CSVELGVWGTADGYTF

V gene: TRBV29-1
D gene: -
J gene: TRBJ2-7
clone size: -
CDR3 DNA: TGCAGCGTTGCGCTGACAGAGGGATACGAGCAGTACTTC
CDR3 protein: CSVALTEGYEQYF

V gene: TRBV14
D gene: -
J gene: TRBJ1-6
clone size: -
CDR3 DNA: TGTGCCAGCAGCCAAGTGAACTTTAACTCCTATAATTCACCCCTCCACTTT
CDR3 protein: CASSQVNFNSYNSPLHF

V gene: TRBV30
D gene: TRBD2
J gene: TRBJ2-3
clone size: -
CDR3 DNA: TGTGCCTGGAGTGCCGCTCCGGGACTAGCTTCCCGAGATACGCAGTATTTT
CDR3 protein: CAWSAAPGLASRDTQYF

V gene: TRBV27
D gene: TRBD1
J gene: TRBJ2-7
clone size: -
CDR3 DNA: TGTGCCAGCAGTTTAGGGGGGACAGGATACTACGAGCAGTACTTC
CDR3 protein: CASSLGGTGYYEQYF

V gene: TRBV29-1
D gene: TRBD2
J gene: TRBJ2-1
clone size: -
CDR3 DNA: TGCAGCGTTGATGGCCTAGCGGGGGGGTTCATTAATGAGCAGTTCTTC
CDR3 protein: CSVDGLAGGFINEQFF

V gene: TRBV10-1
D gene: -
J gene: TRBJ2-7
clone size: -
CDR3 DNA: TGCGCCAGCAGTGAACCCGATCAGGGCCCACAGTACTTC
CDR3 protein: CASSEPDQGPQYF

V gene: TRBV7-9
D gene: -
J gene: TRBJ1-6
clone size: -
CDR3 DNA: TGTGCCAGCAGCTTAGGGCCCGAAGGCGGTTCACCCCTCCACTTT
CDR3 protein: CASSLGPEGGSPLHF

V gene: TRBV9
D gene: -
J gene: TRBJ1-4
clone size: -
CDR3 DNA: TGTGCCAGCAGCGTAGGAAGCAGGCAGACTAATGAAAAACTGTTTTTT
CDR3 protein: CASSVGSRQTNEKLFF

V gene: TRBV6-1
D gene: -
J gene: TRBJ2-7
clone size: -
CDR3 DNA: TGTGCCAGCAAACCTGAGCAGGGCCGTCCCGGCGAGCAGTACTTC
CDR3 protein: CASKPEQGRPGEQYF

V gene: TRBV9
D gene: -
J gene: TRBJ2-1
clone size: once
CDR3 DNA: TGTGCCAGCAGCGTAGAAGGTGCCACCAATGAGCAGTTCTTC
CDR3 protein: CASSVEGATNEQFF

V gene: TRBV6-6
D gene: TRBD2
J gene: TRBJ2-3
clone size: -
CDR3 DNA: TGTGCCAGCAGTCCGTTAGCGGGGGGGCCGGATACGCAGTATTTT
CDR3 protein: CASSPLAGGPDTQYF

V gene: TRBV9
D gene: -
J gene: TRBJ2-3
clone size: -
CDR3 DNA: TGTGCCAGCAGCGTTTTCCGTGGAAGCACAGATACGCAGTATTTT
CDR3 protein: CASSVFRGSTDTQYF

V gene: TRBV10-3
D gene: -
J gene: TRBJ1-1
clone size: -
CDR3 DNA: TGTGCCATCAGTGAGATGGGGACGAACACTGAAGCTTTCTTT
CDR3 protein: CAISEMGTNTEAFF

V gene: TRBV5-6
D gene: TRBD2
J gene: TRBJ2-7
clone size: -
CDR3 DNA: TGTGCCAGCAGCTTGGCTAGCGGGAGGGCCGGTGAGCAGTACTTC
CDR3 protein: CASSLASGRAGEQYF

V gene: TRBV4-3
D gene: -
J gene: TRBJ2-5
clone size: -
CDR3 DNA: TGCGCCAGCAGCCGGCTATGGACTAATCAAGAGACCCAGTACTTC
CDR3 protein: CASSRLWTNQETQYF

V gene: TRBV25-1
D gene: -
J gene: TRBJ1-2
clone size: -
CDR3 DNA: TGTGCCAGCAGTGAACTTATTGGTGTTTCGATTACTGGCTACACCTTC
CDR3 protein: CASSELIGVSITGYTF

V gene: TRBV7-9
D gene: -
J gene: TRBJ2-7
clone size: -
CDR3 DNA: TGTGCCAGCAGCTTAGTAGCTCGAATGGACTACGAGCAGTACTTC
CDR3 protein: CASSLVARMDYEQYF

V gene: TRBV13
D gene: TRBD2
J gene: TRBJ2-7
clone size: -
CDR3 DNA: TGTGCCAGCAGCTATACTAGCGGGAGCTACGAGCAGTACTTC
CDR3 protein: CASSYTSGSYEQYF

V gene: TRBV4-1
D gene: -
J gene: TRBJ1-1
clone size: -
CDR3 DNA: TGCGCCAGCAGCCATCCCCTCCCCGCAGCAGGGGCGAACACTGAAGCTTTCTTT
CDR3 protein: CASSHPLPAAGANTEAFF

V gene: TRBV6-5
D gene: TRBD1
J gene: TRBJ2-2
clone size: once
CDR3 DNA: TGTGCCAGCAGTTCCGGGACAGTTATCCCCGGGGAGCTGTTTTTT
CDR3 protein: CASSSGTVIPGELFF

V gene: TRBV4-1
D gene: -
J gene: TRBJ1-1
clone size: -
CDR3 DNA: TGCGCCAGCAGCCAAGAACATTACGGGTGGGGGTTAAACACTGAAGCTTTCTTT
CDR3 protein: CASSQEHYGWGLNTEAFF

V gene: TRBV5-4
D gene: TRBD1
J gene: TRBJ2-7
clone size: -
CDR3 DNA: TGTGCCAGCAGCTCCGGAGACAGGGACTACGAGCAGTACTTC
CDR3 protein: CASSSGDRDYEQYF

V gene: TRBV6-1
D gene: TRBD1
J gene: TRBJ2-3
clone size: -
CDR3 DNA: TGTGCCAGCAGTGAATGGCAGGGACAGGGCCAGGATACGCAGTATTTT
CDR3 protein: CASSEWQGQGQDTQYF

V gene: TRBV27
D gene: -
J gene: TRBJ2-1
clone size: -
CDR3 DNA: TGTGCCAGCAGCAGTTGGGTTGGGCTGCGGGACAATGAGCAGTTCTTC
CDR3 protein: CASSSWVGLRDNEQFF

V gene: TRBV15
D gene: TRBD1
J gene: TRBJ2-7
clone size: -
CDR3 DNA: TGTGCCACCAGCGGGTACAGGGGGTACGAGCAGTACTTC
CDR3 protein: CATSGYRGYEQYF

V gene: TRBV19
D gene: -
J gene: TRBJ2-2
clone size: -
CDR3 DNA: TGTGCCAGTACCATTCTGGGGGGCGCGGCCACCGGGGAGCTGTTTTTT
CDR3 protein: CASTILGGAATGELFF

V gene: TRBV7-8
D gene: -
J gene: TRBJ2-7
clone size: -
CDR3 DNA: TGTGCCAGCAGCTCAAGACCCACCTTTTACGAGCAGTACTTC
CDR3 protein: CASSSRPTFYEQYF

V gene: TRBV13
D gene: TRBD1
J gene: TRBJ2-7
clone size: -
CDR3 DNA: TGTGCCAGCAGCCCGTCGGGACAGGGGTTATACGAGCAGTACTTC
CDR3 protein: CASSPSGQGLYEQYF

V gene: TRBV7-3
D gene: -
J gene: TRBJ2-2
clone size: -
CDR3 DNA: TGTGCCAGCAGCTTAATGGGGTACACCGGGGAGCTGTTTTTT
CDR3 protein: CASSLMGYTGELFF

V gene: TRBV27
D gene: -
J gene: TRBJ1-2
clone size: -
CDR3 DNA: TGTGCCAGCAGTTTATCCGGGACGGAGGGAAGTGGCTACACCTTC
CDR3 protein: CASSLSGTEGSGYTF

V gene: TRBV11-2
D gene: -
J gene: TRBJ1-6
clone size: -
CDR3 DNA: TGTGCCAGCAGCTTAGTTCCGGACGGCTATAATTCACCCCTCCACTTT
CDR3 protein: CASSLVPDGYNSPLHF

V gene: TRBV25-1
D gene: TRBD2
J gene: TRBJ2-1
clone size: once
CDR3 DNA: TGTGCCAGCATCCGTCGGGGGGGCTCCTACAATGAGCAGTTCTTC
CDR3 protein: CASIRRGGSYNEQFF

V gene: TRBV27
D gene: -
J gene: TRBJ1-2
clone size: -
CDR3 DNA: TGTGCCAGCAGTCTATCTTGGACGGGAGTTGATGGCTACACCTTC
CDR3 protein: CASSLSWTGVDGYTF

V gene: TRBV29-1
D gene: -
J gene: TRBJ2-1
clone size: -
CDR3 DNA: TGCAGCGTTGACCCGGACAGCTACAATGAGCAGTTCTTC
CDR3 protein: CSVDPDSYNEQFF

V gene: TRBV5-4
D gene: TRBD2
J gene: TRBJ2-2
clone size: -
CDR3 DNA: TGTGCCAGCAGAGATAAGCGGGAGGGCCTCGGGGAGCTGTTTTTT
CDR3 protein: CASRDKREGLGELFF

V gene: TRBV27
D gene: TRBD2
J gene: TRBJ2-2
clone size: -
CDR3 DNA: TGTGCCAGCAGTCCCGAAACTAGCGGGGGGACCTCACTGGGCGGGGAGCTGTTTTTT
CDR3 protein: CASSPETSGGTSLGGELFF

V gene: TRBV25-1
D gene: TRBD1
J gene: TRBJ1-1
clone size: -
CDR3 DNA: TGTGCCAGCACCACAATCGACAGGGGGCGACCTGAAGCTTTCTTT
CDR3 protein: CASTTIDRGRPEAFF

V gene: TRBV4-1
D gene: -
J gene: TRBJ2-3
clone size: -
CDR3 DNA: TGCGCCAGCAGCCAGGGGCCCTTAAGGCCTGACACAGATACGCAGTATTTT
CDR3 protein: CASSQGPLRPDTDTQYF

V gene: TRBV27
D gene: TRBD2
J gene: TRBJ2-2
clone size: -
CDR3 DNA: TGTGCCAGCAGTTCCCCGACTAGCGGGATTAACACCGGGGAGCTGTTTTTT
CDR3 protein: CASSSPTSGINTGELFF

V gene: TRBV10-3
D gene: -
J gene: TRBJ2-7
clone size: -
CDR3 DNA: TGTGCTGGACGTGGGACCCTCTCCTACGAGCAGTACTTC
CDR3 protein: CAGRGTLSYEQYF

V gene: TRBV12-5
D gene: TRBD1
J gene: TRBJ2-7
clone size: -
CDR3 DNA: TGTGCTAGTGGTTTGCCCAGGGACAGGGGAGGCTACGAGCAGTACTTC
CDR3 protein: CASGLPRDRGGYEQYF

V gene: TRBV6-5
D gene: TRBD2
J gene: TRBJ2-7
clone size: -
CDR3 DNA: TGTGCCAGCAGTTCCGAGACTAGCGGGACCTACGAGCAGTACTTC
CDR3 protein: CASSSETSGTYEQYF